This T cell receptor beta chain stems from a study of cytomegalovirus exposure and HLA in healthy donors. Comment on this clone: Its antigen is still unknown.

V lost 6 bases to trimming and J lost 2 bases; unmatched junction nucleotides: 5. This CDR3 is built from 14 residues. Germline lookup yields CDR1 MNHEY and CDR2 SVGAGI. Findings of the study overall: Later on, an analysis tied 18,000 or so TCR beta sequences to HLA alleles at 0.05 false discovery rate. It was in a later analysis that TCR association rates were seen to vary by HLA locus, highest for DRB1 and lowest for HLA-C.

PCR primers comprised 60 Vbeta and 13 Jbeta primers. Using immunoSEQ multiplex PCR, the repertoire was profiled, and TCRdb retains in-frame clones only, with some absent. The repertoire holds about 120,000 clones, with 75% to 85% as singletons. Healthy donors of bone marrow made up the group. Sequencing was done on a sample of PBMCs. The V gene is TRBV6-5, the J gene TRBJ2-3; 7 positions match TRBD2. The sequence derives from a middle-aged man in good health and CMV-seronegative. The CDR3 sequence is CASSPGLSTDTQYF. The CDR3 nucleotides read TGTGCCAGCAGCCCGGGACTATCCACAGATACGCAGTATTTT.